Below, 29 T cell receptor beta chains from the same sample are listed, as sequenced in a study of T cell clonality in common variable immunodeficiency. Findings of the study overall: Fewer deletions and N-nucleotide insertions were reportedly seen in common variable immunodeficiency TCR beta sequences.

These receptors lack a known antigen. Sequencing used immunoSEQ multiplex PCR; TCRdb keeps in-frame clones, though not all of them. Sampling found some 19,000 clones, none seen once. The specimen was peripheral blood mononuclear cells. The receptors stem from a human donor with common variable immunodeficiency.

The CDR3 sequence is CASSFTGNSYEQYF. CDR3 DNA, as far as it was read: TGTGCCAGCAGCTTTACAGGGAATTCCTACGAG. The chain has TRBV7-2 and TRBJ2-7, with TRBD1 as a possible D gene (6 bases). The observed sequence ends 3 residues before the CDR3 terminus, with the missing tail filled in from the germline J gene. From germline, CDR1 is SGHTA and CDR2 FQGNSA. Trimming stripped 3 bases from V and 1 base from J, with 10 bases between. This CDR3 comprises 14 residues. The full variable domain, its missing parts supplied by reference TRBV7-2 and TRBJ2-7, is GAGVSQSPSNKVTEKGKDVELRCDPISGHTALYWYRQSLGQGLEFLIYFQGNSAPDKSGLPSDRFSAERTGGSVSTLTIQRTQQEDSAVYLCASSFTGNSYEQYFGPGTRLTVT.

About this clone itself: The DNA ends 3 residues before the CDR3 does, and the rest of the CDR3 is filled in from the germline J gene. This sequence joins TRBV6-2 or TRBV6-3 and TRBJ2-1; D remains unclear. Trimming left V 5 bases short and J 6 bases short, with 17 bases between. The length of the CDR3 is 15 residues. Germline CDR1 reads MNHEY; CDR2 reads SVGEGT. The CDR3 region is CASSPGLSTINEQFF. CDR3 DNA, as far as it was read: TGTGCCAGCAGTCCCGGGTTATCTACTATCAATGAG.

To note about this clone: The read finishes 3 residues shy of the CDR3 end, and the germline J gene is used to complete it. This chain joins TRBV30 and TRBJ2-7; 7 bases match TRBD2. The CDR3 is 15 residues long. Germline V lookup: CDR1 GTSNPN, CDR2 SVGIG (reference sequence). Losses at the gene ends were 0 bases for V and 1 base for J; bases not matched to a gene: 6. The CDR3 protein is CAWSVKRDRSYEQYF. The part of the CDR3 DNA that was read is TGTGCCTGGAGTGTTAAGCGGGACCGATCCTACGAG.

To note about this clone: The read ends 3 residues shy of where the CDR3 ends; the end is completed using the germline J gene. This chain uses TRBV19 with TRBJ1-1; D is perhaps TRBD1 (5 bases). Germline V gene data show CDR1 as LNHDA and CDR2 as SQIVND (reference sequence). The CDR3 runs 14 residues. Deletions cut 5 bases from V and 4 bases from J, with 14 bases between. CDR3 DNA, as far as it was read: TGTGCCAGTAGTCCCCAGAAAGGGGCCACTGAA. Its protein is CASSPQKGATE. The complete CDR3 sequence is CASSPQKGATEAFF.

The CDR3 sequence is CASSFYPQGEQYF. The part of the CDR3 DNA that was read is TGTGCCAGCAGCTTCTATCCGCAGGGCGAG. This rearrangement joins TRBV7-8 to TRBJ2-7; perhaps TRBD1 as D (5 bases). The sequenced fragment ends 3 residues before the CDR3 boundary, so the rest is inferred from the germline J gene. CDR1 and CDR2 from the germline V gene are SGHVS and FQNEAQ. The CDR3 loop spans 13 amino acids. V lost 3 bases and J 6 bases, leaving 12 bases between the germline ends.

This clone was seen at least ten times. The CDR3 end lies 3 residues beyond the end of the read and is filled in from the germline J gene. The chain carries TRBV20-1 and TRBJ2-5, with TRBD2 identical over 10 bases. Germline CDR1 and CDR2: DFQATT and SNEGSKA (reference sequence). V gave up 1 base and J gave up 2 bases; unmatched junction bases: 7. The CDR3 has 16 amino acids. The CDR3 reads CSARVVLAGTQETQYF. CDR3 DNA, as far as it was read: TGCAGTGCTAGAGTGGTACTAGCGGGGACACAAGAGACC.

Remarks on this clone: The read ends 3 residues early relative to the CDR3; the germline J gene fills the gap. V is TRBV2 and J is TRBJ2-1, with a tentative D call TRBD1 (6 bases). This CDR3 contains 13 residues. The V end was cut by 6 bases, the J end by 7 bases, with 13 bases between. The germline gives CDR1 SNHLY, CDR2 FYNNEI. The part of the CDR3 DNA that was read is TGTGCCAGCAGGTTCTCACAGGGTAATGAG. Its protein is CASRFSQGNE. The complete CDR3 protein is CASRFSQGNEQFF.

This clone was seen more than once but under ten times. CDR3 DNA (partial): TGTGCCAGCAGTCCCCGGGACGGGGGCACTGAA. As protein: CASSPRDGGTE. The whole CDR3 sequence is CASSPRDGGTEAFF. The V gene is TRBV6-2 or TRBV6-3, the J gene TRBJ1-1; D possibly corresponds to TRBD1 (5 bases). The CDR3 end is not reached by the read, which stops 3 residues before it; the germline J gene fills it in. The germline CDR1 and CDR2 sequences are MNHEY and SVGEGT. The CDR3 has 14 amino acids. Trimming shortened V by 5 bases and J by 4 bases, and 14 bases separated the two germline ends.

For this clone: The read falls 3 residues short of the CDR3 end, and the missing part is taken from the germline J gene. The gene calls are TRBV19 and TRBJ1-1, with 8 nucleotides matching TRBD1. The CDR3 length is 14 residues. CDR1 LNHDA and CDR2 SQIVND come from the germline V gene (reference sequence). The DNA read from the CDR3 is TGTGCCAGTACTAACCTTAACAGGGACAGGGAA. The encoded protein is CASTNLNRDRE. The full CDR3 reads CASTNLNRDREAFF. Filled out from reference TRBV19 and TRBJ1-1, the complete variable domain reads DGGITQSPKYLFRKEGQNVTLSCEQNLNHDAMYWYRQDPGQGLRLIYYSQIVNDFQKGDIAEGYSVSREKKESFPLTVTSAQKNPTAFYLCASTNLNRDREAFFGQGTRLTVV.

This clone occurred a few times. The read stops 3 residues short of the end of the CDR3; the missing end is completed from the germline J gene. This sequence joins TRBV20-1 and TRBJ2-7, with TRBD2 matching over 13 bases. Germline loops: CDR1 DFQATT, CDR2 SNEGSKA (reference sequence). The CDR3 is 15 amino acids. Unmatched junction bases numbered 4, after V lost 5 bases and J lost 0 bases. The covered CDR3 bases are TGCAGTGCTCGGACTAGCGGGGGCCCCTCCTACGAG. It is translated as CSARTSGGPSYE. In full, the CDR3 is CSARTSGGPSYEQYF.

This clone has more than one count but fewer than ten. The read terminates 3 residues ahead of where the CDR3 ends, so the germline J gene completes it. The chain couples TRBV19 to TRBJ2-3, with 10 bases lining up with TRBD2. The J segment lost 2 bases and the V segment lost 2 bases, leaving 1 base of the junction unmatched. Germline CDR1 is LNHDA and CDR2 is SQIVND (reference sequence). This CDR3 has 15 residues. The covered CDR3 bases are TGTGCCAGTAGTATACTAGCGGGAGCCACAGATACG. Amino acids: CASSILAGATDT. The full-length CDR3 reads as CASSILAGATDTQYF.

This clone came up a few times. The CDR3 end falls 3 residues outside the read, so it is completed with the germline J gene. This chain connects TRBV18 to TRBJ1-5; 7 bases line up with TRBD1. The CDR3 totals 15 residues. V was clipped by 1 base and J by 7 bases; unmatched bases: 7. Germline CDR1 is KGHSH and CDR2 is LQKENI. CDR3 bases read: TGTGCCAGCTCACCACGGGGCAGGGGGAGCCAGCCC. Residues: CASSPRGRGSQP. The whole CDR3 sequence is CASSPRGRGSQPQHF.

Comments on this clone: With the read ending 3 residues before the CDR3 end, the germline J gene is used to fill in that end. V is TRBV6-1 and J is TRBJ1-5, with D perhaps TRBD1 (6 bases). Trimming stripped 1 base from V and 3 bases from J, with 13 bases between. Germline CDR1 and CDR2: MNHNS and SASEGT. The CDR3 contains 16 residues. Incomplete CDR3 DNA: TGTGCCAGCAGTGAAGGTTTTTGGGACAACAATCAGCCC. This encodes CASSEGFWDNNQP. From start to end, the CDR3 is CASSEGFWDNNQPQHF.

The CDR3 reads CASSLVRQGGEQYF. The CDR3 DNA, read in part, is TGCGCCAGCAGCTTGGTTAGGCAGGGTGGCGAG. J is TRBJ2-7 and V is TRBV5-1; D might be TRBD1 (5 bases). Coverage ceases 3 residues before the CDR3 finishes, and the germline J gene fills in the end. Trimming stripped 0 bases from V and 6 bases from J, with 13 bases between. Germline CDR1 reads SGHRS; CDR2 reads YFSETQ. CDR3 size: 14 residues.

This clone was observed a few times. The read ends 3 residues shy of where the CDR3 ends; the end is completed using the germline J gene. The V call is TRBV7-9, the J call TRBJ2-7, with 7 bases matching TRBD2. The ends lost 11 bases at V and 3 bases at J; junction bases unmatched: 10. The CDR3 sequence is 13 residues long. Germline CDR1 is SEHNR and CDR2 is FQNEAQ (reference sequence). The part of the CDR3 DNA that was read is TGTGCCGTTGGGGGACTACCCCACTACGAG. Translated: CAVGGLPHYE. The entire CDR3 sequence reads CAVGGLPHYEQYF.

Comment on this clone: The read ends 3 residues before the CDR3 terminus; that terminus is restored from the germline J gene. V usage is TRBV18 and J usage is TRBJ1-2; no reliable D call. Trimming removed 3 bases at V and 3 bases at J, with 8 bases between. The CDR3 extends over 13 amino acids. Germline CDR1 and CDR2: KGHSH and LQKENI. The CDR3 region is CASSPGYDYGYTF. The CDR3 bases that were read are TGTGCCAGCTCACCCGGGTATGACTATGGC.

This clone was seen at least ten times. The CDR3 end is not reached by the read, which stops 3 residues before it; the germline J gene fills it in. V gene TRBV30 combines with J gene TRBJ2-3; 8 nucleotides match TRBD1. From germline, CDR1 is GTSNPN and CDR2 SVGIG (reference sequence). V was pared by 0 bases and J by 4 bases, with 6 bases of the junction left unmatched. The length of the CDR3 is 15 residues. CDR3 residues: CAWSVRGRLSDTQYF. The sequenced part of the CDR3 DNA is TGTGCCTGGAGTGTCAGGGGGCGATTATCAGATACG.

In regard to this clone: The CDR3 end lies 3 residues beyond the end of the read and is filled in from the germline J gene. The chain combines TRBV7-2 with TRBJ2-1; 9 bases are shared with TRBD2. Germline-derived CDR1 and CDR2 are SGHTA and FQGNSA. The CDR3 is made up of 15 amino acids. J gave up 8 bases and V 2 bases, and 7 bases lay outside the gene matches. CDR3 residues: CASSLLGTSIDEQFF. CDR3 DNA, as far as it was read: TGTGCCAGCAGCTTATTAGGGACTAGCATAGATGAG.

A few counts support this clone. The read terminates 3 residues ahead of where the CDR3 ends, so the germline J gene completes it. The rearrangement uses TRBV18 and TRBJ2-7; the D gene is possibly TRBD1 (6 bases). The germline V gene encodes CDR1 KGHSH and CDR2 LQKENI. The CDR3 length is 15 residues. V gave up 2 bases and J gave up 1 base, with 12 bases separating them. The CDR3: CASSPTGRRSYEQYF. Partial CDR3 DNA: TGTGCCAGCTCACCAACAGGGAGAAGGTCCTACGAG.

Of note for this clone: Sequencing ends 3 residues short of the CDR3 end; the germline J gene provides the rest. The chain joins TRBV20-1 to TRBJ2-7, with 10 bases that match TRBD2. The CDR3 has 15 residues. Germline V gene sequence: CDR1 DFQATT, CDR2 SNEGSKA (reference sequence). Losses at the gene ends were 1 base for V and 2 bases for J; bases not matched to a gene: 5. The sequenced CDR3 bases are TGCAGTGCTAGAGTCCCGGGACTAGCGCCCTACGAG. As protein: CSARVPGLAPYE. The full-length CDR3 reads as CSARVPGLAPYEQYF.

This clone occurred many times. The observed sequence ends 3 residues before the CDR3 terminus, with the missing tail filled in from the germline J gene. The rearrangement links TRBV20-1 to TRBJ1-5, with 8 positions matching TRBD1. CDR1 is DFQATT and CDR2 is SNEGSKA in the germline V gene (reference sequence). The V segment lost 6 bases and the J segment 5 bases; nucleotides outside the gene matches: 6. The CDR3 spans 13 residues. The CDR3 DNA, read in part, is TGCAGTGCGCCAGGGACAGGCTATCAGCCC. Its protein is CSAPGTGYQP. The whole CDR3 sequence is CSAPGTGYQPQHF.

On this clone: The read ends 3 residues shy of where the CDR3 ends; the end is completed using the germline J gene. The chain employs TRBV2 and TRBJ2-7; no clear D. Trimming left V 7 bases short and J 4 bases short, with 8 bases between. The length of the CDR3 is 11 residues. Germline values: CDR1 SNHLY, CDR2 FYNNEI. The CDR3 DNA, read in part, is TGTGCCAGCACGGTAAAATACGAG. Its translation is CASTVKYE. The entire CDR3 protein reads CASTVKYEQYF. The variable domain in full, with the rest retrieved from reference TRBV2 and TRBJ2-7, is EPEVTQTPSHQVTQMGQEVILRCVPISNHLYFYWYRQILGQKVEFLVSFYNNEISEKSEIFDDQFSVERPDGSNFTLKIRSTKLEDSAMYFCASTVKYEQYFGPGTRLTVT.

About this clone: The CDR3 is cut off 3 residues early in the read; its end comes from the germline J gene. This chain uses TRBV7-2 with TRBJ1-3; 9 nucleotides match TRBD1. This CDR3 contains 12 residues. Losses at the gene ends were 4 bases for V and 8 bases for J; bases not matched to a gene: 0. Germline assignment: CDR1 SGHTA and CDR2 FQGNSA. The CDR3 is CASSWTGDTIYF. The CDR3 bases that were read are TGTGCCAGCAGCTGGACAGGGGACACC. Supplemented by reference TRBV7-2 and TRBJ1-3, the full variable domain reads GAGVSQSPSNKVTEKGKDVELRCDPISGHTALYWYRQSLGQGLEFLIYFQGNSAPDKSGLPSDRFSAERTGGSVSTLTIQRTQQEDSAVYLCASSWTGDTIYFGEGSWLTVV.

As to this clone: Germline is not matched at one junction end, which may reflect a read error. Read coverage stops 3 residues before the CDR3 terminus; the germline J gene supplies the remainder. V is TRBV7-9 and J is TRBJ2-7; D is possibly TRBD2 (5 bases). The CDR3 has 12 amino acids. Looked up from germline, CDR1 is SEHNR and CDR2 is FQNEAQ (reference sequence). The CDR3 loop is CSSSHTSYEQYF. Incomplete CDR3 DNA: TGTTCCAGCAGCCATACTAGCTACGAG.

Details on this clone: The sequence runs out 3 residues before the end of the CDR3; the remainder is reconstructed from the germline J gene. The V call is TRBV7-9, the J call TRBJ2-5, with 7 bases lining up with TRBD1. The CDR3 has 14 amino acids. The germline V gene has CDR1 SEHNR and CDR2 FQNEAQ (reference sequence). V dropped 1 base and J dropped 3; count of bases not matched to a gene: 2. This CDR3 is CASSLVGTEETQYF. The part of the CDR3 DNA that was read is TGTGCCAGCAGCTTAGTAGGGACAGAAGAGACC. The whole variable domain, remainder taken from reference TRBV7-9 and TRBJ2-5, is DTGVSQNPRHKITKRGQNVTFRCDPISEHNRLYWYRQTLGQGPEFLTYFQNEAQLEKSRLLSDRFSAERPKGSFSTLEIQRTEQGDSAMYLCASSLVGTEETQYFGPGTRLLVL.

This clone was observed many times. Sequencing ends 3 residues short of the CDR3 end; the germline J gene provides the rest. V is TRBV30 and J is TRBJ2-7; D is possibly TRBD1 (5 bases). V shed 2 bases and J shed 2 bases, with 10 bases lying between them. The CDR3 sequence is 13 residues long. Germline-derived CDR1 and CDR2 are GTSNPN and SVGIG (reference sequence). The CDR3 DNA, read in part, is TGTGCCTGGAGTACCAGGGCTACCTACGAG. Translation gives CAWSTRATYE. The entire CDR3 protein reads CAWSTRATYEQYF.

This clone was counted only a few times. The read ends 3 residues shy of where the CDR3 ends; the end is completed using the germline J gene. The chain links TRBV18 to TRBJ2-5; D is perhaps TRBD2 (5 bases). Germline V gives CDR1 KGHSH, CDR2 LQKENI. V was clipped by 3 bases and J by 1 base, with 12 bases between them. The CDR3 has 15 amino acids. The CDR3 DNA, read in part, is TGTGCCAGCTCACCTACGGGGTCATTCCAAGAGACC. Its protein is CASSPTGSFQET. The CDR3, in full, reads CASSPTGSFQETQYF.

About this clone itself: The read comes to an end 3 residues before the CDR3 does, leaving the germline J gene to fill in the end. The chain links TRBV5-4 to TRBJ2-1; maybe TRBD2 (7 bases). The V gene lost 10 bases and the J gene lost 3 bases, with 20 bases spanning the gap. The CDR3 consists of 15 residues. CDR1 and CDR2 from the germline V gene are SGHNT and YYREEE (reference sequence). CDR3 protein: CAVQGGGEIYNEQFF. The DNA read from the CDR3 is TGTGCCGTCCAGGGCGGGGGCGAAATCTACAATGAG.

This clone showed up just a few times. CDR3 bases read: TGTGCCAGTAGTATTGTTAGCGGGAGGGGCCACGAG. Its protein is CASSIVSGRGHE. The complete CDR3 sequence is CASSIVSGRGHEQYF. The chain combines TRBV19 with TRBJ2-7; 11 bases are shared with TRBD2. The read finishes 3 residues shy of the CDR3 end, and the germline J gene is used to complete it. Germline lookup yields CDR1 LNHDA and CDR2 SQIVND (reference sequence). The CDR3 consists of 15 residues. The ends lost 3 bases at V and 5 bases at J; junction bases unmatched: 6.